This T cell receptor (beta chain) was sequenced for a study of shared clonotypes between healthy human individuals. This clone was recorded only once. The table came from immunoSEQ multiplex PCR; TCRdb's copy has only in-frame clones and leaves some out. Of roughly 890,000 clones detected, over 90% appear once; the ten largest clones hold around 24%. The CDR3 has 17 amino acids. CD45RO-negative, CCR7-selected cells formed the naive CD8 fraction, which excluded terminally differentiated effector memory CD45RA+ cells. The sample consisted of naive CD8+ T cells sorted from blood. The sequence derives from a young man in good health. The rearrangement links TRBV21-1 to TRBJ2-2; no check of the table's D call, TRBD2, against the DNA was made. TRBV21-1 is labeled a pseudogene. CDR3 protein: CASSPGRFKHRTGELFF. The CDR3 DNA reads TGTGCCAGCAGCCCGGGGAGGTTTAAACATCGTACCGGGGAGCTGTTTTTT.